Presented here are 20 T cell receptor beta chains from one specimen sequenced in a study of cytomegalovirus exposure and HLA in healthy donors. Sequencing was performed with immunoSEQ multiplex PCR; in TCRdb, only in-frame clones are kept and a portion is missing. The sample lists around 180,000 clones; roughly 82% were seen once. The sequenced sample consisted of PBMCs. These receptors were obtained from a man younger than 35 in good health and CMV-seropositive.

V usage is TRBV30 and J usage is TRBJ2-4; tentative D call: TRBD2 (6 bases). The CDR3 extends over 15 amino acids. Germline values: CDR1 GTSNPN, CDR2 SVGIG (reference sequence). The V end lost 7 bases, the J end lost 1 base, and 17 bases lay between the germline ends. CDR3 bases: TGTGCCTCCCTTGGGGGGAGAGAGGCCAAAAACATTCAGTACTTC. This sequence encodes CASLGGREAKNIQYF.

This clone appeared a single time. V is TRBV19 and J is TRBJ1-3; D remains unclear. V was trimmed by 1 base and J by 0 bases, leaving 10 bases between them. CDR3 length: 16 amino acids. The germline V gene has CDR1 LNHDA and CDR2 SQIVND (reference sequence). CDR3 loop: CASSIGPHHSGNTIYF. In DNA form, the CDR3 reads TGTGCCAGTAGTATAGGTCCACATCACTCTGGAAACACCATATATTTT.

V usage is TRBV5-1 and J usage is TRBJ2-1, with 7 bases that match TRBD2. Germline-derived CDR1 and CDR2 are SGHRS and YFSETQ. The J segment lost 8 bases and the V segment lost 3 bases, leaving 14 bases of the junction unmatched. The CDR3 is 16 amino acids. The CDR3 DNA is TGCGCCAGCAGCTCCAGGGCCAGCGGGAAAACAGATGAGCAGTTCTTC. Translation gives CASSSRASGKTDEQFF.

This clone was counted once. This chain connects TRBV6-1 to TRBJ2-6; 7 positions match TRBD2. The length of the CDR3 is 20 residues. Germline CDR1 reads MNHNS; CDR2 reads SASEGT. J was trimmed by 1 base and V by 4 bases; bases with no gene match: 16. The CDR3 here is CASSANGEGRVDSGANVLTF. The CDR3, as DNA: TGTGCCAGCAGTGCCAACGGGGAGGGCAGGGTTGATTCTGGGGCCAACGTCCTGACTTTC.

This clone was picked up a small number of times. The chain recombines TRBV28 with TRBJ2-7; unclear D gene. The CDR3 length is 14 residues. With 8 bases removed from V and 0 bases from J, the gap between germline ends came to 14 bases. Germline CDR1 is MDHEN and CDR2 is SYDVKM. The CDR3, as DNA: TGTGCCAGCCTGAGATCTTTCGGCTCCTACGAGCAGTACTTC. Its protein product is CASLRSFGSYEQYF.

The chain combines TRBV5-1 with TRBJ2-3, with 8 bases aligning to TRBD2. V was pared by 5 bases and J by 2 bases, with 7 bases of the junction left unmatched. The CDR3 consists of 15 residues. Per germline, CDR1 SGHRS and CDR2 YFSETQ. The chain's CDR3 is CASRPTSVTTDTQYF. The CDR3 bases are TGCGCCAGCAGACCGACTAGCGTTACCACAGATACGCAGTATTTT.

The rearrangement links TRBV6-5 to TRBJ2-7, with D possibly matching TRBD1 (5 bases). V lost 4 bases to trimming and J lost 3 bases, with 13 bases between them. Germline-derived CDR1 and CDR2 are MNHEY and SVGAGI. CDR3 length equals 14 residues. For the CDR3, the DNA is TGTGCCAGCAGTTTTTCGACAGATTACTACGAGCAGTACTTC. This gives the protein CASSFSTDYYEQYF.

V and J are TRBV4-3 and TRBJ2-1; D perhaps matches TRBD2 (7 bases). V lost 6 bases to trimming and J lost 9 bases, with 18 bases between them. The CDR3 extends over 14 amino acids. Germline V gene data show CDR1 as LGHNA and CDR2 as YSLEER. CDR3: CASSTIGGLGEQFF. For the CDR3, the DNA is TGCGCCAGCAGTACCATCGGGGGGCTGGGTGAGCAGTTCTTC.

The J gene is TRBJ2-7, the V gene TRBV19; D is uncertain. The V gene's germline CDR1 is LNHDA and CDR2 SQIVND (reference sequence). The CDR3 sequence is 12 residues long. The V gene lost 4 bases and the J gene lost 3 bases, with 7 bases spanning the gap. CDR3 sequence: CASSRNSYEQYF. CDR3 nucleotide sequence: TGTGCCAGTAGTAGAAACAGCTACGAGCAGTACTTC.

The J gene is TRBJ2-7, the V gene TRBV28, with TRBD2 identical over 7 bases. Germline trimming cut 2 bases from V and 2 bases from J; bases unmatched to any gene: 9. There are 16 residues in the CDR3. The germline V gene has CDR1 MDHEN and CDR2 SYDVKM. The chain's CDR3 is CASSLEYAGAPYEQYF. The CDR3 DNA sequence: TGTGCCAGCAGTTTAGAGTACGCGGGAGCGCCCTACGAGCAGTACTTC.

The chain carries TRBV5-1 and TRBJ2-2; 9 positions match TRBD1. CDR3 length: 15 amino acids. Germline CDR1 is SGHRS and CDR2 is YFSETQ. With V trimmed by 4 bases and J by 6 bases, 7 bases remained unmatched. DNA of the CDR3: TGCGCCAGCAGCGGAGGACAGGGGTTTGCCGGGGAGCTGTTTTTT. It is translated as CASSGGQGFAGELFF. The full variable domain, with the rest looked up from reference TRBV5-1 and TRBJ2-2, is KAGVTQTPRYLIKTRGQQVTLSCSPISGHRSVSWYQQTPGQGLQFLFEYFSETQRNKGNFPGRFSGRQFSNSRSEMNVSTLELGDSALYLCASSGGQGFAGELFFGEGSRLTVL.

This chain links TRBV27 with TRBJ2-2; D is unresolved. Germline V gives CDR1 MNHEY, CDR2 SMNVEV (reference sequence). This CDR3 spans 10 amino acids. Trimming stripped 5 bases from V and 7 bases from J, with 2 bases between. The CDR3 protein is CASSHGELFF. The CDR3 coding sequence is TGTGCCAGCAGTCACGGGGAGCTGTTTTTT.

This CDR3 reads CASSGLAGGDEQFF. As DNA, the CDR3 is TGTGCCAGCAGTGGACTAGCGGGAGGGGATGAGCAGTTCTTC. The rearrangement links TRBV6-4 to TRBJ2-1; 14 bases map to TRBD2. CDR1 is MRHNA and CDR2 is SNTAGT in the germline V gene. This CDR3 is built from 14 residues. V shed 4 bases and J 8 bases; nucleotides not matched to a gene: 1.

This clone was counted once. The DNA for the CDR3 is TGTGCCAGCAGCCAAGATGGGACTAGCGGAGGTATAGTGCAGACAGATACGCAGTATTTT. This encodes CASSQDGTSGGIVQTDTQYF. V is TRBV4-2 and J is TRBJ2-3; 11 bases line up with TRBD2. Losses at the gene ends were 0 bases for V and 3 bases for J; bases not matched to a gene: 14. The CDR3 runs 20 residues. Germline V lookup: CDR1 LGHNA, CDR2 YNFKEQ.

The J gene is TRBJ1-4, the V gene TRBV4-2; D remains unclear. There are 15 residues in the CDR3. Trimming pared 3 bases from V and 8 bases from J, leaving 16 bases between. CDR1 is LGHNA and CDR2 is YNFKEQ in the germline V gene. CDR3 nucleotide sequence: TGTGCCAGCAGCCATCCCACGGCCGAGGGAGAAAAACTGTTTTTT. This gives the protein CASSHPTAEGEKLFF.

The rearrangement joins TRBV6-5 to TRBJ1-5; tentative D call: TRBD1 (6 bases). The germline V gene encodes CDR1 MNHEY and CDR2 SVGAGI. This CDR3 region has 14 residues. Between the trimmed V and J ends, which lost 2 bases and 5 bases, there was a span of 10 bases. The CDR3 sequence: CASSYDRSDQPQHF. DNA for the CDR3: TGTGCCAGCAGTTACGACAGGTCCGATCAGCCCCAGCATTTT.

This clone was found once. The CDR3 DNA reads TGTGCCAGCAGCTTAGATTCGACAGGGGCCTACGAGCAGTACTTC. It specifies CASSLDSTGAYEQYF. V is TRBV7-2 and J is TRBJ2-7, with 8 bases that match TRBD1. The CDR3 extends over 15 amino acids. Germline-derived CDR1 and CDR2 are SGHTA and FQGNSA. With 1 base clipped from V and 2 bases from J, the junction kept 4 bases outside the gene matches.

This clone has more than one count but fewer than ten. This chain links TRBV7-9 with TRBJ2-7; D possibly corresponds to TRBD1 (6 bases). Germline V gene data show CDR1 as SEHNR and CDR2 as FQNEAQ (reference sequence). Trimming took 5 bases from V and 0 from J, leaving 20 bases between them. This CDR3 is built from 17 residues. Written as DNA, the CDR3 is TGTGCCAGCAGCCGCGACTTCGACGGACAGAGCTCCTACGAGCAGTACTTC. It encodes CASSRDFDGQSSYEQYF.

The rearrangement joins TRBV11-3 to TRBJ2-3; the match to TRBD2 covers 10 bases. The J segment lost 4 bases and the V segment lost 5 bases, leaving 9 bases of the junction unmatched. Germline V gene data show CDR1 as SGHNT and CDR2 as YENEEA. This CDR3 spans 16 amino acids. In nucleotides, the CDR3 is TGTGCCAGCAGCCAATCCCCCCTAGCGGGGGCAGATACGCAGTATTTT. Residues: CASSQSPLAGADTQYF.

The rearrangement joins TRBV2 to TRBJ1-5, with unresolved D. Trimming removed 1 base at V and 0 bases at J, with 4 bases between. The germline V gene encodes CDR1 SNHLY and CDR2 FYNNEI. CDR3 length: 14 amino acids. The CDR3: CASSEVYSNQPQHF. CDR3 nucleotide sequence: TGTGCCAGCAGTGAAGTCTATAGCAATCAGCCCCAGCATTTT.